The 21 T cell receptor beta chains below come from one sample, sequenced in a study of T-cell memory formation after mild COVID-19. In TCRdb, the 5' RACE reads were re-called with MiXCR into one record per CDR3 protein. Of 350,000 to 400,000 distinct CDR3 sequences listed, 21% are singletons. The material sequenced was PBMCs or a T cell subset sorted from them (not recorded which). These TCRs come from an adult woman who had mild COVID-19 (a few samples of this study predate the infection). Cell type and time point are not known.

The CDR3 sequence is CATKTSPGQNTEAFF. CDR3 sequence (DNA): TGTGCCACCAAAACTTCCCCCGGGCAGAACACTGAAGCTTTCTTT. The V gene is TRBV25-1, the J gene TRBJ1-1; D not resolved. The V and J ends lost 10 bases and 1 base respectively, with 19 bases between them. Germline CDR1 and CDR2: MGHDK and SYGVNS. The CDR3 contains 15 residues.

This chain links TRBV4-1 with TRBJ1-5; perhaps TRBD1 as D (5 bases). Germline-derived CDR1 and CDR2 are MGHRA and YSYEKL. V was pared by 4 bases and J by 4 bases, with 14 bases between. The CDR3 extends over 15 amino acids. The CDR3 nucleotides read TGCGCCAGCAGCCCCAGGGCCCTTGGGAATCAGCCCCAGCATTTT. Residues: CASSPRALGNQPQHF.

Only a few counts were recorded for this clonotype. The chain joins TRBV6-5 to TRBJ2-5, with 9 bases matching TRBD1. The CDR3 totals 13 residues. V lost 6 bases and J lost 6; bases outside the gene matches: 5. In germline, CDR1 is MNHEY, CDR2 SVGAGI. CDR3 DNA: TGTGCCAGCAGCCAGGACAGGGGAAAGACCCAGTACTTC. Its protein is CASSQDRGKTQYF.

The CDR3 spells CSARGTGATDTQYF. The CDR3 bases are TGCAGTGCTAGAGGGACAGGGGCAACAGATACGCAGTATTTT. The chain links TRBV20-1 to TRBJ2-3; 9 bases agree with TRBD1. Germline CDR1 is DFQATT and CDR2 is SNEGSKA (reference sequence). Trimming at V came to 1 base and at J to 3 bases, leaving 2 bases not matched to a gene. The CDR3 sequence is 14 residues long.

In nucleotides, the CDR3 is TGTGCCAGCAGTTTCCCGGACAGGGTGAACACCGGGGAGCTGTTTTTT. Translated, it gives CASSFPDRVNTGELFF. The V call is TRBV12-3 or TRBV12-4, the J call TRBJ2-2; 8 bases map to TRBD1. CDR3 length: 16 residues. With V trimmed by 3 bases and J by 1 base, 4 bases remained unmatched.

The V call is TRBV29-1, the J call TRBJ2-7; D may be TRBD2 (5 bases). Germline V gives CDR1 SQVTM, CDR2 ANQGSEA. The V and J ends lost 4 bases and 7 bases respectively, with 11 bases between them. This CDR3 is 11 amino acids long. The CDR3 spells CSVGAADEQYF. CDR3 DNA sequence: TGCAGCGTTGGGGCAGCGGATGAGCAGTACTTC.

This clonotype was observed many times. This chain joins TRBV30 and TRBJ2-7; a weak D match, TRBD2 (5 bases). Per the germline V gene, CDR1 is GTSNPN and CDR2 is SVGIG (reference sequence). V lost 0 bases, J lost 0 bases, and 12 bases lay in between. The CDR3 contains 15 residues. The CDR3 nucleotides are TGTGCCTGGAGTGTGAGGACTCATAGCTCCTACGAGCAGTACTTC. It translates to CAWSVRTHSSYEQYF.

This clonotype was seen many times. The CDR3 reads CASSPGRADTQYF. In nucleotides, the CDR3 is TGTGCCAGCAGCCCGGGACGGGCAGATACGCAGTATTTT. The genes are TRBV7-7 and TRBJ2-3, with D possibly being TRBD1 or TRBD2 (5 bases each). Trimming shortened V by 5 bases and J by 4 bases, and 10 bases separated the two germline ends. CDR3 length: 13 residues. Germline values: CDR1 SSHAT, CDR2 FNYEAQ (reference sequence).

The V call is TRBV29-1, the J call TRBJ2-3; 8 bases map to TRBD2. V shed 2 bases and J 3 bases; nucleotides not matched to a gene: 16. The CDR3 is 18 amino acids. CDR1 SQVTM and CDR2 ANQGSEA come from the germline V gene. The CDR3 region is CSVEIAAGGLVTTDTQYF. The DNA for the CDR3 is TGCAGCGTTGAAATCGCGGCGGGGGGTTTAGTGACGACAGATACGCAGTATTTT.

This sequence joins TRBV5-1 and TRBJ2-5, with D perhaps TRBD2 (5 bases). Germline lookup yields CDR1 SGHRS and CDR2 YFSETQ. CDR3 length equals 13 residues. Trimming took 4 bases from V and 5 from J, leaving 12 bases between them. Here the CDR3 reads CASSPTSLETQYF. CDR3 nucleotide sequence: TGCGCCAGCAGCCCCACTAGTTTGGAGACCCAGTACTTC.

The J gene is TRBJ1-4, the V gene TRBV18; 7 bases are shared with TRBD1. CDR3 length: 15 amino acids. Per the germline V gene, CDR1 is KGHSH and CDR2 is LQKENI. Trimming removed 1 base from V and 4 bases from J; junction bases left unmatched: 3. The CDR3 region is CASSPLTGVNEKLFF. In DNA, the CDR3 is TGTGCCAGCTCACCACTTACAGGGGTTAATGAAAAACTGTTTTTT. Based on the CDR3 plus reference TRBV18 and TRBJ1-4, the full variable domain is NAGVMQNPRHLVRRRGQEARLRCSPMKGHSHVYWYRQLPEEGLKFMVYLQKENIIDESGMPKERFSAEFPKEGPSILRIQQVVRGDSAAYFCASSPLTGVNEKLFFGSGTQLSVL.

The J gene is TRBJ1-1, the V gene TRBV5-1; 10 bases match TRBD1. From germline, CDR1 is SGHRS and CDR2 YFSETQ. The CDR3 consists of 15 residues. V shed 4 bases, J shed 5 bases, and the junction held 8 bases outside the gene matches. CDR3 sequence: CASSDRTGGDTEAFF. DNA of the CDR3: TGCGCCAGCAGCGACCGGACAGGGGGAGATACTGAAGCTTTCTTT.

In its sample, this clonotype was seen a few times. The gene calls are TRBV20-1 and TRBJ2-1; perhaps TRBD2 as D (6 bases). The CDR3 extends over 13 amino acids. The V and J ends lost 1 base and 6 bases respectively, with 10 bases between them. Germline V gives CDR1 DFQATT, CDR2 SNEGSKA (reference sequence). The CDR3 DNA reads TGCAGTGCTAGAGGGGGACTGGGCAATGAGCAGTTCTTC. Its translation is CSARGGLGNEQFF.

This clonotype was seen a handful of times. CDR3 in amino acids: CASSLEVGDNEQFF. The CDR3 DNA reads TGCGCCAGCAGCTTGGAGGTGGGAGACAATGAGCAGTTCTTC. This chain joins TRBV5-1 and TRBJ2-1, with D maybe TRBD2 (5 bases). CDR1 and CDR2 from the germline V gene are SGHRS and YFSETQ. The V end was cut by 0 bases, the J end by 5 bases, with 9 bases between. The CDR3 runs to 14 residues.

This clonotype was detected ten times or more. V is TRBV14 and J is TRBJ2-3; D gene unclear. Trimming cost V 1 base and J 4 bases, with 0 bases left between them. Germline-derived CDR1 and CDR2 are SGHDN and FVKESK. This CDR3 has 11 amino acids. In nucleotides, the CDR3 is TGTGCCAGCAGCCAAGCAGATACGCAGTATTTT. As protein: CASSQADTQYF.

The chain couples TRBV6-2 or TRBV6-3 to TRBJ2-2, with D unresolved. Trimming left V 6 bases short and J 3 bases short, with 8 bases between. This CDR3 contains 13 residues. The germline gives CDR1 MNHEY, CDR2 SVGEGT. In nucleotides, the CDR3 is TGTGCCAGCAGCAAGACCCACACCGGGGAGCTGTTTTTT. It translates to CASSKTHTGELFF.

This chain links TRBV20-1 with TRBJ2-7; 10 bases match TRBD1. The germline CDR1 and CDR2 sequences are DFQATT and SNEGSKA (reference sequence). The CDR3 totals 14 residues. V lost 1 base, J lost 2 bases, and 2 bases stayed unmatched. The CDR3 coding sequence is TGCAGTGCTAGAGGGGACAGGGGTCCCTACGAGCAGTACTTC. Translating gives CSARGDRGPYEQYF.

This clonotype was detected only once. The chain has TRBV7-3 and TRBJ2-7; maybe TRBD2 (5 bases). Germline V gene lookup returns CDR1 SGHTA and CDR2 FQGTGA. The CDR3 spans 13 residues. Deletions cut 4 bases from V and 5 bases from J, with 12 bases between. The CDR3 spells CASSSVLVHEQYF. The CDR3 DNA follows: TGTGCCAGCAGCTCCGTACTAGTCCACGAGCAGTACTTC.

V gene TRBV9 combines with J gene TRBJ1-1, with D possibly being TRBD1 (5 bases). Germline lookup yields CDR1 SGDLS and CDR2 YYNGEE. The V gene lost 0 bases and the J gene lost 4 bases, with 19 bases spanning the gap. CDR3 size: 17 residues. The CDR3 reads CASSVARDGARGTEAFF. The CDR3 DNA is TGTGCCAGCAGCGTAGCTAGGGACGGGGCGCGGGGCACTGAAGCTTTCTTT.

The chain has TRBV7-9 and TRBJ2-3; D is perhaps TRBD2 (6 bases). Trimming removed 7 bases from V and 0 bases from J, with 11 bases in between. The V gene's germline CDR1 is SEHNR and CDR2 FQNEAQ (reference sequence). This CDR3 has 14 residues. The CDR3 loop is CASTPGGSTDTQYF. The CDR3 DNA sequence: TGTGCCAGCACCCCCGGGGGTAGCACAGATACGCAGTATTTT.

The chain has TRBV5-5 and TRBJ2-7, with a weak D call TRBD2 (5 bases). V gave up 4 bases and J gave up 0 bases, with 8 bases separating them. Germline V gene lookup returns CDR1 SGHKS and CDR2 YYEKEE (reference sequence). There are 13 residues in the CDR3. CDR3 protein: CASSTGNSYEQYF. In DNA, the CDR3 is TGTGCCAGCAGCACGGGGAACTCCTACGAGCAGTACTTC.